The T cell receptor beta chain described here comes from a study of cytomegalovirus exposure and HLA in healthy donors. Regarding the study as a whole: For most subjects, TCR beta sequences were reported to predict HLA-A and HLA-B alleles with accuracy. Three chains linked to CMV were shown in vitro to be specific for CMV antigens. Earlier analysis yielded a pattern in which most TCR beta V segments were productive about 90% or about 30% of the time.

A note on this clone: Its cognate antigen is unknown.

In the PCR, 60 Vbeta and 13 Jbeta primers were used. Generated by immunoSEQ multiplex PCR, the TCRdb table keeps only in-frame clones and is missing some. This sample contains some 130,000 clones. The donors, nominally healthy at sampling, likely had unrecorded immune exposures. V trimming: 11 bases; J trimming: 2 bases; junction bases outside the gene matches: 12. The germline gives CDR1 LGHNT, CDR2 FRNRAP. The CDR3 sequence is 14 residues long. This TCR was recovered from a woman aged 55-75 years in good health and CMV-seronegative. The source material was PBMCs. This sequence joins TRBV12-5 and TRBJ2-7, with 7 bases aligning to TRBD1. Written as DNA, the CDR3 is TGTGCTGAATTGAAGACAGGGTCCCCCTACGAGCAGTACTTC. Translating it yields CAELKTGSPYEQYF.